This T cell receptor beta chain emerged from a study of T cell responses to AZD1222 COVID-19 vaccine. Findings of the study overall: Mapped onto spike, vaccine-associated CD4 TCRs spanned it and were dominant at 160-218 and 743-854. Just six AZD1222 recipients tested seropositive at baseline. Nearly half of unique spike-specific TCRs reportedly avoided B.1.351 and B.1.1.7 mutated regions.

Trimming removed 8 bases from V and 1 base from J, with 2 bases in between. Germline CDR1 is MGHDK and CDR2 is SYGVNS. The CDR3 loop spans 10 amino acids. Of note for this clone: Antigen specificity is unknown.

The data were produced by immunoSEQ multiplex PCR, yet TCRdb's version contains in-frame clones alone and is incomplete. The data hold about 160,000 clones, with almost 90% observed a single time. The sequence was obtained from an adult in good health. The chain couples TRBV25-1 to TRBJ1-1; unclear D gene. Here the sequenced sample was peripheral blood, taken on day 0 of AZD1222 vaccination. In DNA, the CDR3 is TGTGCCAGCGGGAACACTGAAGCTTTCTTT. This gives the protein CASGNTEAFF.